The 4 T cell receptor beta chains below were found in one sample sequenced in a study of T cell repertoires in cytomegalovirus infection. For these TCRs, the target antigens are not known. TCRdb re-called the reads with MiXCR, one entry per CDR3 protein. Of roughly 700,000 distinct CDR3 sequences in the sample, 30% to 40% were seen once. The starting material was cultured PBMCs, obtained from culture after CMV antigen stimulation. The receptors originated from a human donor in good health (CMV status not recorded). Some clones in this sample may be carry-over from other donors' samples.

This clonotype was picked up many times. This rearrangement joins TRBV12-3 or TRBV12-4 to TRBJ1-3; no clear D. V was shortened by 6 bases and J by 7 bases, with 13 bases between the two germline ends. This CDR3 contains 13 residues. As DNA, the CDR3 is TGTGCCAGCAGCTCAGGACCGCGGAACACCATATATTTT. This gives the protein CASSSGPRNTIYF.

The J gene is TRBJ2-5, the V gene TRBV12-3 or TRBV12-4, with 9 bases lining up with TRBD2. V lost 8 bases to trimming and J lost 2 bases; unmatched junction nucleotides: 12. The CDR3 extends over 16 amino acids. The CDR3 loop reads CASCRRSGGTQETQYF. Here the CDR3 DNA reads TGTGCCAGCTGCCGCCGGAGCGGGGGGACACAAGAGACCCAGTACTTC.

CDR3 protein: CASSRWGVEPQHF. DNA for the CDR3: TGCGCCAGCAGCCGTTGGGGGGTCGAGCCCCAGCATTTT. V usage is TRBV4-1 and J usage is TRBJ1-5; D might be TRBD1 (5 bases). The V gene's germline CDR1 is MGHRA and CDR2 YSYEKL. The CDR3 sequence is 13 residues long. V dropped 4 bases and J dropped 8 bases, with 12 bases sitting between them.

This rearrangement joins TRBV7-4 to TRBJ2-4; D tentatively reads TRBD1 or TRBD2 (5 bases each). The germline V gene encodes CDR1 SGHVT and CDR2 SQSDAQ. Trimming shortened V by 7 bases and J by 16 bases, and 20 bases separated the two germline ends. CDR3 length: 12 residues. Written as DNA, the CDR3 is TGTGCCAGCACCAATCTAGGGACCGAGCCTTACTTC. Translated, it gives CASTNLGTEPYF.